This TCR beta chain stems from a study of ipilimumab plus nivolumab after autologous stem cell transplantation. Study overall: Typical patient got roughly 5 ipilimumab doses and seven to nine nivolumab doses (median). Study results and caveats: The authors say TCR, Treg and microbiome findings warrant further study.

Ipilimumab, 1 mg/kg, started 14 to 28 days after autologous transplant. Patients got 3 mg/kg IV nivolumab weeks 1, 4, 7, 10, then biweekly through week 26. Using immunoSEQ multiplex PCR, the repertoire was profiled, and TCRdb retains in-frame clones only, with some absent. The sample holds over 8,000 clones, 78% seen once. As to this clone: Its antigen is undetermined.

This sample comprised PBMCs, obtained in a trial of ipilimumab plus nivolumab as post-transplant consolidation. This sequence was found in a male donor with diffuse large B-cell lymphoma.

The CDR3 reads CASSLNFGSNQPQHF. In nucleotides, the CDR3 is TGTGCCAGCAGCTTAAACTTTGGGAGCAATCAGCCCCAGCATTTT. This chain joins TRBV7-6 and TRBJ1-5; D gene ambiguous. Germline values: CDR1 SGHVS, CDR2 FNYEAQ. The CDR3 is 15 residues long. Trimming took off 2 bases at V and 1 base at J, with 9 bases between the two ends.